This T cell receptor beta chain stems from a study of T-cell reconstitution after alpha-beta-depleted transplantation in children. A TCRbeta library incorporating unique molecular identifiers was prepared. A single record per CDR3 protein comes from TCRdb applying MiXCR to the PCR reads. This table has some 450,000 distinct CDR3 sequences, roughly 43% appearing once. The length of the CDR3 is 13 residues. Trimming shortened V by 8 bases and J by 1 base, and 9 bases separated the two germline ends. The sample consisted of PBMCs, taken before TCRalphabeta/CD19-depleted stem cell transplant. The TCR was taken from a girl aged 2-15 years with aplastic anemia, due to receive a stem cell transplant. V is TRBV12-3 or TRBV12-4 and J is TRBJ1-5; D call uncertain. CDR3 residues: CASGERSNQPQHF. The CDR3 DNA reads TGTGCCAGCGGGGAGCGCAGCAATCAGCCCCAGCATTTT.